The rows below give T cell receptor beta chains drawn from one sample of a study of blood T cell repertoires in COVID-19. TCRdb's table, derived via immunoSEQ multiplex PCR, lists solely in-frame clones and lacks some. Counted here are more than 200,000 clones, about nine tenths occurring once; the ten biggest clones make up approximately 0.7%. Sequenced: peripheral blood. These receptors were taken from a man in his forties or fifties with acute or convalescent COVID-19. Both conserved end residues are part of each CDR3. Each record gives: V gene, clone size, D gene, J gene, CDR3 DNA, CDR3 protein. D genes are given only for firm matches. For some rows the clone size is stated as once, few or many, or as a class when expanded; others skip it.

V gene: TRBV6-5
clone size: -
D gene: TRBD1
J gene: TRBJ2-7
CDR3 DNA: TGTGCCAGCAGTTACTTGCAGGGGGTCCACGAGCAGTACTTC
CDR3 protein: CASSYLQGVHEQYF

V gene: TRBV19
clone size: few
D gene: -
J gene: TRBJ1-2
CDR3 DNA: TGTGCCAGTAGTAACGGAGGGATTTGGGGGTATGGCTACACCTTC
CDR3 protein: CASSNGGIWGYGYTF

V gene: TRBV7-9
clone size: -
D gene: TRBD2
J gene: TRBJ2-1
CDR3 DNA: TGTGCCAGCAGCCAAGGACTAGCTGGGAATGAGCAGTTCTTC
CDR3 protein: CASSQGLAGNEQFF

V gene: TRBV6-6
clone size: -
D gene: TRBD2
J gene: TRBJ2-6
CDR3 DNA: TGTGCCAGCAGCCCGCAAGCGGGAGGCCTTCCTCAGAGCTCTGGGGCCAACGTCCTGACTTTC
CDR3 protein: CASSPQAGGLPQSSGANVLTF

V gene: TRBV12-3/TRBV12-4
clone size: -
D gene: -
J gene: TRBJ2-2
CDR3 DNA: TGTGCCAGCAGTTTGGGCTACACCGGGGAGCTGTTTTTT
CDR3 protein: CASSLGYTGELFF

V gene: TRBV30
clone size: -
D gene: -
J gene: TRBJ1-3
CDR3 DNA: TGTGCCTGGAACAGGATTGCTGGAAACACCATATATTTT
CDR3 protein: CAWNRIAGNTIYF

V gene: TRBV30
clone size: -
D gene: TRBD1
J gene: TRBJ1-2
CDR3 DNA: TGTGCCTGGAGGCCGGGACAGAGAGTCTATGGCTACACCTTC
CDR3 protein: CAWRPGQRVYGYTF

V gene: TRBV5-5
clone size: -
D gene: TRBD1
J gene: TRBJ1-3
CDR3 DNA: TGTGCCAGCAGCTTGGAGGGTGACAGGGGGTTCCCAAGCTCTGGAAACACCATATATTTT
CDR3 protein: CASSLEGDRGFPSSGNTIYF

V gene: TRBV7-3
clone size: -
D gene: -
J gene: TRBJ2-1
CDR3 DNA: TGTGCCAGCAGCTTAGACCCCAGCGCCTACAATGAGCAGTTCTTC
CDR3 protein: CASSLDPSAYNEQFF

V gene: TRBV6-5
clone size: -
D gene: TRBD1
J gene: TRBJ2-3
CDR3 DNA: TGTGCCAGCAGGATCGACAGGGGAGGAACAGATACGCAGTATTTT
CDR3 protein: CASRIDRGGTDTQYF

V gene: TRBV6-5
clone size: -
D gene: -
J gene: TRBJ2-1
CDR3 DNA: TGTGCCAGCAGACCCGGGACAGACGGGGGTGAGCAGTTCTTC
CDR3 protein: CASRPGTDGGEQFF

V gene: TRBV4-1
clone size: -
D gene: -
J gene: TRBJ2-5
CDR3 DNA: TGCGCCAGCAGCCAAGATACCCAGGGACAAGAGCAAGAGACCCAGTACTTC
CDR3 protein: CASSQDTQGQEQETQYF

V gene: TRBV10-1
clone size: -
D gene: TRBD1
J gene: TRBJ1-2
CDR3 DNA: TGCGCCAGCAGTGACGGACAGGGGGCCTTTGGGTATGGCTACACCTTC
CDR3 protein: CASSDGQGAFGYGYTF

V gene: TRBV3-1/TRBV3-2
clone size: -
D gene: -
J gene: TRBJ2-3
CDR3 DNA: TGTGCCAGCAGGCCCACAGCAAACCCCACAGATACGCAGTATTTT
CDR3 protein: CASRPTANPTDTQYF

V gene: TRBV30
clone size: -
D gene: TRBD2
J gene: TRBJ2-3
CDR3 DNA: TGTGCCGGGCGGGGGGGGCCAGATACGCAGTATTTT
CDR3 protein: CAGRGGPDTQYF

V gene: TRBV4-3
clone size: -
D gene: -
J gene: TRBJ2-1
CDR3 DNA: TGCGCCAGCAGCCAAGATAACCGGGATGGAGAGTACAATGAGCAGTTCTTC
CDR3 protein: CASSQDNRDGEYNEQFF

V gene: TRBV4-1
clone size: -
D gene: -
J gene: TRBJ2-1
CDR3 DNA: TGCGCCAGCAGCCAAGAGTTGCGGATTGAGCAGTTCTTC
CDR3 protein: CASSQELRIEQFF

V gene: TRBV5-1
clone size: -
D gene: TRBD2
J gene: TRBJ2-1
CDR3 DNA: TGCGCCAGCAGCTTGGCTCCGGGACTAGCGGGGGGGCGTGAGCAGTTCTTC
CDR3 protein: CASSLAPGLAGGREQFF

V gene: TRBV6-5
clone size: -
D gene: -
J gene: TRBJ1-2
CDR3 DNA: TGTGCCAGCAGTTTAGACGGGAAAGCTAACTATGGCTACACCTTC
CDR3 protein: CASSLDGKANYGYTF

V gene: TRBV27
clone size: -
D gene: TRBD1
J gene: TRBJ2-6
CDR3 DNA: TGTGCCAGCAGCACAGGGGGCTTAAGTAGGAACGCTGGGGCCAACGTCCTGACTTTC
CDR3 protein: CASSTGGLSRNAGANVLTF

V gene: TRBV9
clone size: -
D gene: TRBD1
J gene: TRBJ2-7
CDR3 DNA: TGTGCCAGCAGCGTAGGAGGGGGCGAGTACGAGCAGTACTTC
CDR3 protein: CASSVGGGEYEQYF

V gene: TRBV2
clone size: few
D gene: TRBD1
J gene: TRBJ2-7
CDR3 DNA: TGTGCCAGCACCTACCGGGACAGGGGGCAGCTAGCGGGCTTTATGCGAAACGAGCAGTACTTC
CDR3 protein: CASTYRDRGQLAGFMRNEQYF

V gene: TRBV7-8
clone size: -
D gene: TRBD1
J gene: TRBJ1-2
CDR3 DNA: TGTGCCAGCAGAAACCTCGACAGGGGGCGGCTTGGTGGCTACACCTTC
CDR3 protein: CASRNLDRGRLGGYTF

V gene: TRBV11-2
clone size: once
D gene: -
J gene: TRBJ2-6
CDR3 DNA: TGTGCCAGCAGCGTCAGCTCTGGGGCCAACGTCCTGACTTTC
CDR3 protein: CASSVSSGANVLTF

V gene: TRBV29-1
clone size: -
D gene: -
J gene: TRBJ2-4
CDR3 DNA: TGCAGCGTTGTAGGTCAGGGGTTCGGAAACATTCAGTACTTC
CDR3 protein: CSVVGQGFGNIQYF

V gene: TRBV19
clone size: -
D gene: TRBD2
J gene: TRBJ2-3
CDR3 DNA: TGTGCCAGTAGTGACCGGGGACTAGCGGGAGGAGATACGCAGTATTTT
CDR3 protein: CASSDRGLAGGDTQYF

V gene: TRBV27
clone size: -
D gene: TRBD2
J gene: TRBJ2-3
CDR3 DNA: TGTGCCAGCAGTTCCCGACTAGCGGGCAGCTTCACAGATACGCAGTATTTT
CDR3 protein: CASSSRLAGSFTDTQYF

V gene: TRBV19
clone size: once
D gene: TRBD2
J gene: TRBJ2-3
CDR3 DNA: TGTGCCAGTAGTAGCCACCGGATAGCGGGAGGAGATACGCAGTATTTT
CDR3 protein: CASSSHRIAGGDTQYF

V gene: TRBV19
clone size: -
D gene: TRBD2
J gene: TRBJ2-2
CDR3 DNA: TGTGCCAGTCTAGCGGGAAAAAACACCGGGGAGCTGTTTTTT
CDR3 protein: CASLAGKNTGELFF

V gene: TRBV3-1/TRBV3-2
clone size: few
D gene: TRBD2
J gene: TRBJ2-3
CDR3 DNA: TGTGCCAGCAGCCAAACTAGCGGGCGACTCACAGATACGCAGTATTTT
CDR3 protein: CASSQTSGRLTDTQYF

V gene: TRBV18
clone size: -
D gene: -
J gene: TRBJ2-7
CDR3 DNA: TGTGCCAGCTCAGACAGGTCCTACGAGCAGTACTTC
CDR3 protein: CASSDRSYEQYF